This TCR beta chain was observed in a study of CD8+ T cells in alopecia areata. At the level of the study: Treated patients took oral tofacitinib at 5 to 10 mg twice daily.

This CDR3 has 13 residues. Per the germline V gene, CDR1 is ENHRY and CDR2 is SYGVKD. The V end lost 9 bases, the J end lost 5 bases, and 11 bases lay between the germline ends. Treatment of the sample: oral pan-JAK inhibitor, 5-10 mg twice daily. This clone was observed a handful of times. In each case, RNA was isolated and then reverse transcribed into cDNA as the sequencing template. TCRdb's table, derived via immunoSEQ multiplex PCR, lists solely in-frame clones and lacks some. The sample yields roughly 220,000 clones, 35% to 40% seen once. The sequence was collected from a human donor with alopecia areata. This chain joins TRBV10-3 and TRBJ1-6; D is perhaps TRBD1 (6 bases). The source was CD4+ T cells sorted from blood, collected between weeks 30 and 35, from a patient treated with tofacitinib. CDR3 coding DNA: TGTGCCATAGCCGGGACAAATAATTCACCCCTCCACTTT. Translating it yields CAIAGTNNSPLHF.